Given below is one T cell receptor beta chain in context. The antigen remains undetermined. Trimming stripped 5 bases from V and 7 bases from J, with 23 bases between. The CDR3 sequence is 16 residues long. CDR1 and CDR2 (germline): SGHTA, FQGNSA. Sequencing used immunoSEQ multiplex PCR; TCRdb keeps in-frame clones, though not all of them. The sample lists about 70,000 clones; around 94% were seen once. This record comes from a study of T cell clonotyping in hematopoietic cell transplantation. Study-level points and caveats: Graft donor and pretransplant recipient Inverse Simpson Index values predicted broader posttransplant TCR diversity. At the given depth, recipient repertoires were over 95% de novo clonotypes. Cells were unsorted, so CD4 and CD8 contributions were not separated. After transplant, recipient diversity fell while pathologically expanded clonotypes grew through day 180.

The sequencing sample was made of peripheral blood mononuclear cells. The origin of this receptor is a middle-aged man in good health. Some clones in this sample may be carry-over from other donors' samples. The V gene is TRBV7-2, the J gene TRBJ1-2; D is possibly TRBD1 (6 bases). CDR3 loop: CASSLRRSTGSGGYTF. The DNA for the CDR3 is TGTGCCAGCAGCCTCAGGCGGAGTACAGGGAGTGGTGGCTACACCTTC.